Following are 16 T cell receptor beta chains from one sample sequenced in a study of PD-L1 blockade in urothelial cancer. The time point denotes: pretreatment peripheral blood. TCRdb keeps only in-frame clones here, not all; method: immunoSEQ multiplex PCR. This table has roughly 67,000 clones, approximately 86% appearing once. This specimen consisted of PBMCs, obtained around atezolizumab (anti-PD-L1) treatment. All receptors come from a man aged 55 to 69 with urothelial cancer.

The rearrangement uses TRBV11-2 and TRBJ1-4, with D possibly TRBD1 on 6 matching bases. The CDR3 length is 15 residues. The germline gives CDR1 SGHAT, CDR2 FQNNGV. V was cut by 5 bases and J by 5 bases, with 15 bases left in between. CDR3: CASSIRTVRNEKLFF. CDR3 sequence (DNA): TGTGCCAGCAGCATTCGGACAGTTCGCAATGAAAAACTGTTTTTT.

V is TRBV6-6 and J is TRBJ2-7; 7 bases are shared with TRBD1. Looked up from germline, CDR1 is MNHNY and CDR2 is SVGAGI (reference sequence). The CDR3 is 15 residues long. V lost 5 bases and J lost 5; bases outside the gene matches: 12. The CDR3 DNA is TGTGCCAGCAGTCCCCAAGGGGGCCCTACTAACGAGCAGTACTTC. This sequence encodes CASSPQGGPTNEQYF.

The chain is built from TRBV4-1 and TRBJ2-5, with 12 bases lining up with TRBD1. CDR1 and CDR2 from the germline V gene are MGHRA and YSYEKL. CDR3 length: 15 amino acids. V shed 4 bases, J shed 5 bases, and the junction held 5 bases outside the gene matches. The CDR3 loop reads CASSRGQGAGETQYF. The CDR3 nucleotides are TGCGCCAGCAGCCGGGGACAGGGGGCTGGGGAGACCCAGTACTTC.

This clone occurred a few times. This chain uses TRBV28 with TRBJ2-1, with 12 nucleotides matching TRBD2. Unmatched junction bases numbered 4, after V lost 7 bases and J lost 0 bases. In germline, CDR1 is MDHEN, CDR2 SYDVKM. The CDR3 extends over 16 amino acids. The CDR3 nucleotides read TGTGCCAGCACCGGACTAGCGGGGAGCTCCTACAATGAGCAGTTCTTC. Translation gives CASTGLAGSSYNEQFF.

The chain uses TRBV4-1 and TRBJ2-5; 12 bases agree with TRBD2. The trim removed 0 bases at V and 0 bases at J, leaving 5 bases unmatched. The CDR3 length is 18 residues. Germline assignment: CDR1 MGHRA and CDR2 YSYEKL. CDR3 region: CASSQEGGTSGYQETQYF. CDR3 sequence (DNA): TGCGCCAGCAGCCAAGAAGGGGGGACTAGCGGGTACCAAGAGACCCAGTACTTC.

The J gene is TRBJ2-5, the V gene TRBV5-4; 7 positions match TRBD2. Germline V gene sequence: CDR1 SGHNT, CDR2 YYREEE (reference sequence). This CDR3 comprises 16 residues. V lost 0 bases and J lost 0; bases outside the gene matches: 5. The DNA of the CDR3 is TGTGCCAGCAGCTTGGCCCCAGCGGGGTACCAAGAGACCCAGTACTTC. Amino acid sequence: CASSLAPAGYQETQYF.

This sequence joins TRBV5-6 and TRBJ2-1; 9 nucleotides match TRBD1. Germline-derived CDR1 and CDR2 are SGHDT and YYEEEE. CDR3 length: 14 amino acids. V lost 4 bases and J lost 9; bases outside the gene matches: 8. The CDR3 region has the DNA TGTGCCAGCAGCGGACAGGGGTTTTTGGTTGAGCAGTTCTTC. It encodes CASSGQGFLVEQFF.

The chain recombines TRBV6-5 with TRBJ2-1, with 7 bases fitting TRBD1. Germline CDR1 is MNHEY and CDR2 is SVGAGI. Losses at the gene ends were 5 bases for V and 4 bases for J; bases not matched to a gene: 8. The CDR3 contains 15 residues. In nucleotides, the CDR3 is TGTGCCAGCAGTCGACAGGGCACTCCTTACAATGAGCAGTTCTTC. This sequence encodes CASSRQGTPYNEQFF.

The rearrangement joins TRBV7-9 to TRBJ1-4, with 7 bases matching TRBD1. Germline V CDR1 and CDR2: SEHNR, FQNEAQ (reference sequence). The CDR3 runs 14 residues. V lost 4 bases to trimming and J lost 11 bases; unmatched junction nucleotides: 10. DNA for the CDR3: TGTGCCAGCAGCTCGACAGAGGGGGCCATTAAACTGTTTTTT. It yields the protein CASSSTEGAIKLFF. The full variable domain, its missing parts supplied by reference TRBV7-9 and TRBJ1-4, is DTGVSQNPRHKITKRGQNVTFRCDPISEHNRLYWYRQTLGQGPEFLTYFQNEAQLEKSRLLSDRFSAERPKGSFSTLEIQRTEQGDSAMYLCASSSTEGAIKLFFGSGTQLSVL.

This chain uses TRBV7-2 with TRBJ1-5; TRBD1 aligns across 7 bases. The germline CDR1 and CDR2 sequences are SGHTA and FQGNSA. V dropped 1 base and J dropped 6; count of bases not matched to a gene: 9. This CDR3 has 16 amino acids. CDR3 DNA: TGTGCCAGCAGCTTAGAGGGAACAGGGGTAAGTCAGCCCCAGCATTTT. Translated: CASSLEGTGVSQPQHF.

The genes are TRBV11-1 and TRBJ2-1, with 12 positions matching TRBD2. CDR1 and CDR2 from the germline V gene are SGHAT and FQDESV (reference sequence). The V gene end was trimmed by 6 bases and the J gene end by 10 bases; junction bases not matched to a gene: 10. The CDR3 loop spans 15 amino acids. CDR3 DNA sequence: TGTGCCAGCAGGGAGAAAAGACTAGCGGGGGCGGAGCAGTTCTTC. It translates to CASREKRLAGAEQFF.

The chain joins TRBV14 to TRBJ2-3; perhaps TRBD1 as D (5 bases). This CDR3 is built from 15 residues. Germline V gene lookup returns CDR1 SGHDN and CDR2 FVKESK. The V and J ends lost 4 bases and 2 bases respectively, with 13 bases between them. CDR3 coding DNA: TGTGCCAGCAGCCCCCAGGGTATGACCACAGATACGCAGTATTTT. Translating gives CASSPQGMTTDTQYF.

The chain uses TRBV10-3 and TRBJ1-5; 10 nucleotides align to TRBD1. This CDR3 spans 15 amino acids. Unmatched junction bases numbered 10, after V lost 6 bases and J lost 8 bases. Germline values: CDR1 ENHRY, CDR2 SYGVKD. The CDR3 region has the DNA TGTGCCATCAGCGCCTCTGGGACAGGGGTCGAGCCCCAGCATTTT. It translates to CAISASGTGVEPQHF.

V gene TRBV23-1 combines with J gene TRBJ2-5, with a weak D call TRBD2 (7 bases). TRBV23-1 is an open reading frame whose function is uncertain. V was trimmed by 2 bases and J by 3 bases, leaving 13 bases between them. The CDR3 sequence is 15 residues long. The CDR3 nucleotides read TGCGCCAGCAGTCAAAGGGGGGGTAGAAAAGAGACCCAGTACTTC. This codes for CASSQRGGRKETQYF.

This chain joins TRBV14 and TRBJ1-5; D might be TRBD1 (5 bases). The germline V and J ends were trimmed by 1 base and 6 bases, with 7 bases remaining between them. Germline V gives CDR1 SGHDN, CDR2 FVKESK. This CDR3 comprises 13 residues. CDR3 sequence (DNA): TGTGCCAGCAGCCAAGCGGGGGGTCAGCCCCAGCATTTT. Translated, it gives CASSQAGGQPQHF.

The V gene is TRBV19, the J gene TRBJ1-3; the D gene is possibly TRBD1 (5 bases). The CDR3 totals 16 residues. V was pared by 3 bases and J by 0 bases, with 12 bases between. Germline-derived CDR1 and CDR2 are LNHDA and SQIVND (reference sequence). CDR3 sequence: CASSIGGVPSGNTIYF. In DNA, the CDR3 is TGTGCCAGTAGTATTGGAGGGGTTCCCTCTGGAAACACCATATATTTT.